Following are 22 T cell receptor beta chains from one sample sequenced in a study of early T cells in non-severe SARS-CoV-2 infection. TCRdb fed the 5' RACE reads into MiXCR, producing one record per CDR3 protein. The sample consists of tens of thousands of distinct CDR3 sequences, about 15% of them appearing once. Sequences were obtained from whole blood. These receptors were taken from an adult who was a healthcare worker with PCR-confirmed SARS-CoV-2 infection or an uninfected control (not recorded which).

The chain combines TRBV11-3 with TRBJ1-2; TRBD1 aligns across 7 bases. V dropped 5 bases and J dropped 4; count of bases not matched to a gene: 4. The CDR3 sequence is 13 residues long. Germline V CDR1 and CDR2: SGHNT, YENEEA. Written as DNA, the CDR3 is TGTGCCAGCAGCCCCGGGACAGTCTATGGCTACACCTTC. Translated, it gives CASSPGTVYGYTF.

This clonotype occurred a few times. The chain combines TRBV6-6 with TRBJ1-4; the match to TRBD1 covers 10 bases. This CDR3 is built from 15 residues. V trimming: 2 bases; J trimming: 8 bases; junction bases outside the gene matches: 5. CDR1 and CDR2 from the germline V gene are MNHNY and SVGAGI (reference sequence). The CDR3 nucleotides are TGTGCCAGCAGTTACAGACAGGGGGCAGAGGAAAAACTGTTTTTT. As protein: CASSYRQGAEEKLFF.

This clonotype was seen a few times. This chain connects TRBV6-2 or TRBV6-3 to TRBJ1-3; TRBD1 aligns across 8 bases. The CDR3 runs to 16 residues. V lost 3 bases and J lost 0; bases outside the gene matches: 4. Germline V gives CDR1 MNHEY, CDR2 SVGEGT. The CDR3 is CASSYGQGDSGNTIYF. The CDR3, as DNA: TGTGCCAGCAGTTATGGACAGGGAGACTCTGGAAACACCATATATTTT.

This clonotype has a handful of counts. The chain joins TRBV20-1 to TRBJ1-2; a possible D gene is TRBD1 (6 bases). The germline gives CDR1 DFQATT, CDR2 SNEGSKA (reference sequence). The CDR3 totals 13 residues. V lost 6 bases to trimming and J lost 7 bases, with 18 bases between them. The CDR3 sequence is CSAPLGGASGYTF. CDR3 bases: TGCAGTGCCCCTCTAGGGGGGGCCTCTGGCTACACCTTC.

J is TRBJ1-5 and V is TRBV29-1; D call uncertain. From germline, CDR1 is SQVTM and CDR2 ANQGSEA. The CDR3 length is 9 residues. V lost 6 bases and J 11 bases, leaving 8 bases between the germline ends. The DNA for the CDR3 is TGCAGCGTAGGCGCGACCCAGCATTTT. Protein sequence: CSVGATQHF. Using reference TRBV29-1 and TRBJ1-5 for the parts outside the CDR3, the full variable domain is SAVISQKPSRDICQRGTSLTIQCQVDSQVTMMFWYRQQPGQSLTLIATANQGSEATYESGFVIDKFPISRPNLTFSTLTVSNMSPEDSSIYLCSVGATQHFGDGTRLSIL.

This clonotype was counted ten times or more. The chain recombines TRBV11-2 with TRBJ2-1; 11 positions agree with TRBD2. From germline, CDR1 is SGHAT and CDR2 FQNNGV. V lost 2 bases, J lost 2 bases, and 5 bases stayed unmatched. The CDR3 runs 17 residues. The CDR3 DNA sequence: TGTGCCAGCAGCTTATATAGCGGGGGGGCCCCCTACAATGAGCAGTTCTTC. Translation: CASSLYSGGAPYNEQFF. Full variable domain (missing parts from reference TRBV11-2 and TRBJ2-1): EAGVAQSPRYKIIEKRQSVAFWCNPISGHATLYWYQQILGQGPKLLIQFQNNGVVDDSQLPKDRFSAERLKGVDSTLKIQPAKLEDSAVYLCASSLYSGGAPYNEQFFGPGTRLTVL.

CDR3 residues: CASSLALAGGPQRDTQYF. As DNA, the CDR3 is TGTGCCAGCAGCTTAGCGCTAGCGGGGGGGCCACAGAGAGATACGCAGTATTTT. The J gene is TRBJ2-3, the V gene TRBV7-6, with 12 bases identical to TRBD2. This CDR3 is 18 amino acids long. The ends lost 0 bases at V and 5 bases at J; junction bases unmatched: 9. Germline V CDR1 and CDR2: SGHVS, FNYEAQ.

The gene calls are TRBV6-1 and TRBJ2-4; a possible D gene is TRBD2 (7 bases). Germline assignment: CDR1 MNHNS and CDR2 SASEGT. V was cut by 4 bases and J by 5 bases, with 18 bases left in between. The CDR3 runs to 16 residues. This CDR3 reads CASSGGGHSGQNIQYF. The CDR3 DNA follows: TGTGCCAGCAGTGGCGGGGGCCACTCTGGCCAAAACATTCAGTACTTC.

This clonotype appeared a single time. The genes are TRBV15 and TRBJ1-1; D perhaps matches TRBD1 (6 bases). Trimming took 3 bases from V and 0 from J, leaving 11 bases between them. This CDR3 contains 15 residues. Germline CDR1 and CDR2: LNHNV and YYDKDF (reference sequence). CDR3: CATSSRTDLNTEAFF. The CDR3 region has the DNA TGTGCCACCAGCAGCCGGACAGATTTGAACACTGAAGCTTTCTTT.

This clonotype was observed a handful of times. The chain links TRBV3-1 to TRBJ1-4; a weak D match, TRBD1 (5 bases). This CDR3 is built from 14 residues. Germline V gene lookup returns CDR1 LGHDT and CDR2 YNNKEL (reference sequence). The V and J ends lost 4 bases and 6 bases respectively, with 12 bases between them. The CDR3 sequence is CASSRGHLDEKLFF. The CDR3 DNA reads TGTGCCAGCAGCCGAGGACACCTGGATGAAAAACTGTTTTTT. The whole variable domain, filled in from reference TRBV3-1 and TRBJ1-4, reads DTAVSQTPKYLVTQMGNDKSIKCEQNLGHDTMYWYKQDSKKFLKIMFSYNNKELIINETVPNRFSPKSPDKAHLNLHINSLELGDSAVYFCASSRGHLDEKLFFGSGTQLSVL.

The table lists this clonotype with a count of one. At one of its ends the junction is not consistent with the germline gene, which may arise from a read error. The chain is built from TRBV20-1 and TRBJ2-1; D is unresolved. The CDR3 has 14 residues. Germline lookup yields CDR1 DFQATT and CDR2 SNEGSKA (reference sequence). The CDR3 nucleotides read TGCAGTGCTAGAAAGCCTTACGGCGGTAATGTGCAGTTCTTC. Translation gives CSARKPYGGNVQFF.

This chain joins TRBV6-2 or TRBV6-3 and TRBJ2-3, with D perhaps TRBD2 (6 bases). The ends were cut back, 2 bases at V and 6 bases at J, with 15 bases in the middle. This CDR3 is built from 15 residues. The germline V gene has CDR1 MNHEY and CDR2 SVGEGT. CDR3 residues: CASSYRVLASDTQYF. As DNA, the CDR3 is TGTGCCAGCAGTTACCGTGTTCTAGCGTCTGATACGCAGTATTTT.

This clonotype appeared once. CDR3 amino acids: CASSSGLFTDTQYF. The CDR3, as DNA: TGTGCCAGCAGCTCGGGACTATTCACAGATACGCAGTATTTT. The chain links TRBV7-6 to TRBJ2-3, with TRBD2 matching 7 bases. Trimming removed 4 bases from V and 2 bases from J; junction bases left unmatched: 3. CDR3 length: 14 residues. Looked up from germline, CDR1 is SGHVS and CDR2 is FNYEAQ.

This clonotype was found a few times. The gene calls are TRBV7-6 and TRBJ1-2; 12 bases fit TRBD1. Per the germline V gene, CDR1 is SGHVS and CDR2 is FNYEAQ. This CDR3 has 15 amino acids. The trim removed 4 bases at V and 3 bases at J, leaving 3 bases unmatched. CDR3 amino acids: CASSSGQGAHYGYTF. The CDR3 DNA follows: TGTGCCAGCAGCTCGGGACAGGGGGCTCACTATGGCTACACCTTC.

This clonotype was observed many times. This chain joins TRBV5-4 and TRBJ1-2; D might be TRBD1 (6 bases). V was trimmed by 4 bases and J by 6 bases, leaving 16 bases between them. Germline V gene data show CDR1 as SGHNT and CDR2 as YYREEE (reference sequence). The CDR3 is 14 amino acids. CDR3 residues: CASSTQGHENGYTF. Here the CDR3 DNA reads TGTGCCAGCAGCACCCAGGGGCACGAGAATGGCTACACCTTC.

There are a few counts of this clonotype. The chain combines TRBV9 with TRBJ2-2, with TRBD1 identical over 9 bases. Losses at the gene ends were 4 bases for V and 1 base for J; bases not matched to a gene: 8. This CDR3 is 17 amino acids long. Germline V gene sequence: CDR1 SGDLS, CDR2 YYNGEE. CDR3 protein: CASSIRRDRENTGELFF. CDR3 DNA sequence: TGTGCCAGCAGCATAAGAAGGGACAGGGAGAACACCGGGGAGCTGTTTTTT.

This clonotype was detected a few times. This chain connects TRBV5-4 to TRBJ2-3, with 10 bases aligning to TRBD2. CDR1 is SGHNT, CDR2 YYREEE, per germline (reference sequence). J lost 1 base, V lost 3 bases, and 2 bases had no gene match. The CDR3 runs to 15 residues. In nucleotides, the CDR3 is TGTGCCAGCAGCTGGACTAGCGGACGCACAGATACGCAGTATTTT. Residues: CASSWTSGRTDTQYF.

The rearrangement joins TRBV5-4 to TRBJ2-5; a possible D gene is TRBD2 (6 bases). The CDR3 runs to 15 residues. Looked up from germline, CDR1 is SGHNT and CDR2 is YYREEE (reference sequence). V lost 0 bases and J lost 7, with 16 bases in between. The CDR3 spells CASSLGGGGEVTQYF. CDR3 coding DNA: TGTGCCAGCAGCTTGGGTGGTGGAGGGGAGGTGACCCAGTACTTC.

This sequence joins TRBV24-1 and TRBJ2-1; the match to TRBD2 covers 9 bases. The J segment lost 7 bases and the V segment lost 4 bases, leaving 13 bases of the junction unmatched. CDR1 is KGHDR and CDR2 is SFDVKD in the germline V gene. This CDR3 spans 17 amino acids. This chain's CDR3 is CATSDPSVAGVDNEQFF. CDR3 bases: TGTGCCACCAGTGACCCCTCGGTAGCGGGGGTTGATAATGAGCAGTTCTTC.

This clonotype was counted between two and nine times. The rearrangement uses TRBV7-2 and TRBJ1-1; the D is unclear. Germline V gene data show CDR1 as SGHTA and CDR2 as FQGNSA. The ends were cut back, 2 bases at V and 8 bases at J, with 6 bases in the middle. CDR3 length: 11 amino acids. CDR3 sequence (DNA): TGTGCCAGCAGCTTAAGCATAGAAGCTTTCTTT. This encodes CASSLSIEAFF.

This clonotype appeared many times. The V call is TRBV20-1, the J call TRBJ2-3; TRBD2 might be the D (5 bases). V was shortened by 0 bases and J by 1 base, with 11 bases between the two germline ends. The CDR3 is 15 amino acids. Germline lookup yields CDR1 DFQATT and CDR2 SNEGSKA (reference sequence). CDR3 loop: CSARDVATGTDTQYF. DNA of the CDR3: TGCAGTGCTAGAGATGTAGCGACCGGCACAGATACGCAGTATTTT.

As concerns this clonotype: Given a much more abundant clone one base away, this may be a read error. The CDR3 reads CASSFVRWNNEKFF. The CDR3, as DNA: TGTGCCAGCAGTTTTGTCCGATGGAACAATGAGAAGTTCTTC. V is TRBV12-3 or TRBV12-4 and J is TRBJ2-1; D is ambiguous. The CDR3 loop spans 14 amino acids.